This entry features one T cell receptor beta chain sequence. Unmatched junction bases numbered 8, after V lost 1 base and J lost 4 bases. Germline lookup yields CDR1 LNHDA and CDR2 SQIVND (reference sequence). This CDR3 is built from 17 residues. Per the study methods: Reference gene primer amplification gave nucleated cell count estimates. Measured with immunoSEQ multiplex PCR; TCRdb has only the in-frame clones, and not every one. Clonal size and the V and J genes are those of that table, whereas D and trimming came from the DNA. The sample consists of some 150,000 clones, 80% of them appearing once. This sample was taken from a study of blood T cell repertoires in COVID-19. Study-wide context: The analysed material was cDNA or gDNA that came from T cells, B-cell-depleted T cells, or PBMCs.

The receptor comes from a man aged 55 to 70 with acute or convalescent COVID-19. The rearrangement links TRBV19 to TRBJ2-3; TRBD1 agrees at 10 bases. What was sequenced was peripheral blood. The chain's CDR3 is CASSIGQGAAGPDTQYF. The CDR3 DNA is TGTGCCAGTAGTATAGGACAGGGGGCAGCGGGACCAGATACGCAGTATTTT.